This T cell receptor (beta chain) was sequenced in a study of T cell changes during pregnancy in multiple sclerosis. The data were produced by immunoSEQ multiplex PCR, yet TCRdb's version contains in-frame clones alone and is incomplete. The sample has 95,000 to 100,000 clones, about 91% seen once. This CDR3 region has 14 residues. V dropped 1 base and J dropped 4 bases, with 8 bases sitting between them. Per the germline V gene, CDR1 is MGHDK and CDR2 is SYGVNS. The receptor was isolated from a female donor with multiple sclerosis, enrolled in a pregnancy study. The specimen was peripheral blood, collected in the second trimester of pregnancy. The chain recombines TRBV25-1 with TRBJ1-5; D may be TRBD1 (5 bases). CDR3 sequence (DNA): TGTGCCAGCAGTGAATTCGGGGGTAATCAGCCCCAGCATTTT. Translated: CASSEFGGNQPQHF. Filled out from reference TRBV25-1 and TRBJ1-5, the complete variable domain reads EADIYQTPRYLVIGTGKKITLECSQTMGHDKMYWYQQDPGMELHLIHYSYGVNSTEKGDLSSESTVSRIRTEHFPLTLESARPSHTSQYLCASSEFGGNQPQHFGDGTRLSIL.